This entry lists 29 T cell receptor beta chains sequenced from one sample in a study of blood T cell repertoires in COVID-19. The protocol was immunoSEQ multiplex PCR, while the TCRdb copy is restricted to in-frame clones and leaves out a portion. The data hold 76,000 or so clones, with over 75% observed a single time. Sample: peripheral blood. These receptor sequences come from a man aged 50-59 years with acute or convalescent COVID-19.

DNA for the CDR3: TGTGCCAGCAGCTTGATACTTAACGCAGATACGCAGTATTTT. Amino acid sequence: CASSLILNADTQYF. The chain has TRBV5-4 and TRBJ2-3; the D is unclear. CDR1 is SGHNT and CDR2 is YYREEE in the germline V gene (reference sequence). V was shortened by 1 base and J by 4 bases, with 10 bases between the two germline ends. There are 14 residues in the CDR3.

This clone was counted a few times. The rearrangement links TRBV9 to TRBJ1-2; perhaps TRBD1 as D (5 bases). This CDR3 is 16 amino acids long. From germline, CDR1 is SGDLS and CDR2 YYNGEE. Trimming removed 0 bases from V and 0 bases from J, with 12 bases in between. The CDR3 reads CASSVVDSLTNYGYTF. The DNA for the CDR3 is TGTGCCAGCAGCGTAGTTGACAGTCTGACTAACTATGGCTACACCTTC.

The chain joins TRBV2 to TRBJ1-5; TRBD1 agrees at 7 bases. V was pared by 5 bases and J by 5 bases, with 3 bases of the junction left unmatched. The CDR3 length is 13 residues. CDR1 is SNHLY and CDR2 is FYNNEI in the germline V gene. The CDR3 loop reads CASSRDSYQPQHF. In DNA, the CDR3 is TGTGCCAGCAGTCGGGACAGTTATCAGCCCCAGCATTTT.

This chain uses TRBV6-5 with TRBJ1-1; 11 bases map to TRBD1. The CDR3 sequence is 13 residues long. CDR1 MNHEY and CDR2 SVGAGI come from the germline V gene. Trimming removed 10 bases from V and 10 bases from J; junction bases left unmatched: 11. The CDR3 is CAITPDRGQRAFF. As DNA, the CDR3 is TGTGCCATCACGCCGGACAGGGGGCAACGAGCTTTCTTT.

The J gene is TRBJ2-5, the V gene TRBV7-9; D unclear. The CDR3 length is 15 residues. Germline loops: CDR1 SEHNR, CDR2 FQNEAQ (reference sequence). The ends were cut back, 5 bases at V and 5 bases at J, with 18 bases in the middle. CDR3 DNA: TGTGCCAGCAGCCCTCTGGGCACGATAAGGGAGACCCAGTACTTC. Its protein is CASSPLGTIRETQYF.

The chain joins TRBV5-4 to TRBJ2-1; 12 nucleotides align to TRBD2. This CDR3 has 18 amino acids. CDR1 is SGHNT, CDR2 YYREEE, per germline (reference sequence). Trimming at V came to 0 bases and at J to 1 base, leaving 5 bases not matched to a gene. CDR3 coding DNA: TGTGCCAGCAGCTTGGTTAGGACTAGCGGGAAGTCCTACAATGAGCAGTTCTTC. Its protein is CASSLVRTSGKSYNEQFF.

V gene TRBV19 combines with J gene TRBJ1-2, with D perhaps matching TRBD1 (5 bases). The V end was cut by 8 bases, the J end by 1 base, with 8 bases between. The CDR3 consists of 12 residues. Germline-derived CDR1 and CDR2 are LNHDA and SQIVND (reference sequence). In DNA form, the CDR3 reads TGTGCCAGTGGACAATTTAACTATGGCTACACCTTC. It codes for CASGQFNYGYTF.

This chain connects TRBV7-2 to TRBJ2-1, with 7 bases lining up with TRBD1. The CDR3 spans 15 residues. The V gene end was trimmed by 3 bases and the J gene end by 7 bases; junction bases not matched to a gene: 9. The germline gives CDR1 SGHTA, CDR2 FQGNSA. In DNA form, the CDR3 reads TGTGCCAGCAGCTTCTACAGGGGCGTACGGAATGAGCAGTTCTTC. Translation: CASSFYRGVRNEQFF.

The chain joins TRBV27 to TRBJ1-1, with D perhaps matching TRBD1 (6 bases). Trimming removed 0 bases from V and 1 base from J, with 18 bases in between. The CDR3 spans 18 residues. The V gene's germline CDR1 is MNHEY and CDR2 SMNVEV (reference sequence). CDR3 amino acids: CASSLSGGEQGKNTEAFF. The CDR3 bases are TGTGCCAGCAGTTTATCGGGGGGGGAACAGGGTAAGAACACTGAAGCTTTCTTT.

The rearrangement joins TRBV19 to TRBJ1-5; TRBD1 matches 8 bases. Germline lookup yields CDR1 LNHDA and CDR2 SQIVND (reference sequence). CDR3 length equals 13 residues. V shed 10 bases, J shed 1 base, and the junction held 3 bases outside the gene matches. This chain's CDR3 is CATRQGSNQPQHF. The DNA of the CDR3 is TGTGCCACACGACAGGGGAGCAATCAGCCCCAGCATTTT.

J is TRBJ1-1 and V is TRBV5-3; 8 bases agree with TRBD1. TRBV5-3 is an ORF; its function is uncertain. The CDR3 is 15 residues long. The V gene end was trimmed by 0 bases and the J gene end by 5 bases; junction bases not matched to a gene: 6. The CDR3 is CARSLEGQGFTEAFF. DNA of the CDR3: TGTGCCAGAAGCTTGGAAGGACAGGGATTTACTGAAGCTTTCTTT.

This clone appeared a single time. The CDR3 sequence is CASSVVSSGRAGTGELFF. The CDR3 bases are TGTGCCAGCAGCGTAGTATCCAGCGGGAGGGCGGGCACCGGGGAGCTGTTTTTT. The chain recombines TRBV9 with TRBJ2-2; 10 positions match TRBD2. V dropped 0 bases and J dropped 4; count of bases not matched to a gene: 9. CDR3 length equals 18 residues. Germline lookup yields CDR1 SGDLS and CDR2 YYNGEE.

The V gene is TRBV2, the J gene TRBJ1-4, with D tentatively TRBD1 (5 bases). Looked up from germline, CDR1 is SNHLY and CDR2 is FYNNEI. The CDR3 is 15 residues long. Between the trimmed V and J ends, which lost 8 bases and 0 bases, there was a span of 13 bases. CDR3 protein: CASASGTTTNEKLFF. The CDR3 bases are TGTGCCAGCGCATCAGGGACTACAACTAATGAAAAACTGTTTTTT. Full variable domain (remainder filled in from reference TRBV2 and TRBJ1-4): EPEVTQTPSHQVTQMGQEVILRCVPISNHLYFYWYRQILGQKVEFLVSFYNNEISEKSEIFDDQFSVERPDGSNFTLKIRSTKLEDSAMYFCASASGTTTNEKLFFGSGTQLSVL.

The rearrangement links TRBV29-1 to TRBJ2-7; maybe TRBD2 (6 bases). The length of the CDR3 is 12 residues. V was clipped by 6 bases and J by 5 bases, with 14 bases between them. Germline CDR1 reads SQVTM; CDR2 reads ANQGSEA. Here the CDR3 DNA reads TGCAGCGTAGACGGGACTCTCAACGAGCAGTACTTC. Translation gives CSVDGTLNEQYF.

V and J are TRBV21-1 and TRBJ1-6; TRBD1, the table's D call, was not compared with the DNA. TRBV21-1 is a recognized pseudogene. The CDR3 is 14 amino acids. The CDR3 here is CASSRETGNSPLHF. DNA of the CDR3: TGTGCCAGCAGCAGGGAGACAGGGAATTCACCCCTCCACTTT.

This chain uses TRBV28 with TRBJ1-2; TRBD1 matches 8 bases. Trimming took 6 bases from V and 4 from J; bases not matched to a gene: 1. This CDR3 spans 12 amino acids. Germline assignment: CDR1 MDHEN and CDR2 SYDVKM. The DNA of the CDR3 is TGTGCCAGCAGCCAGGGGGCCTATGGCTACACCTTC. Residues: CASSQGAYGYTF.

V usage is TRBV19 and J usage is TRBJ1-6, with D possibly matching TRBD1 (6 bases). The V and J ends lost 3 bases and 0 bases respectively, with 12 bases between them. This CDR3 region has 17 residues. The germline CDR1 and CDR2 sequences are LNHDA and SQIVND (reference sequence). CDR3 in DNA: TGTGCCAGTAGTATTTTTCAGGGGAGCTCCTATAATTCACCCCTCCACTTT. This encodes CASSIFQGSSYNSPLHF.

This chain uses TRBV24-1 with TRBJ2-2; D is perhaps TRBD2 (7 bases). CDR3 length: 16 residues. V lost 1 base to trimming and J lost 4 bases, with 12 bases between them. The germline gives CDR1 KGHDR, CDR2 SFDVKD. Here the CDR3 reads CATSDLGGAGTGELFF. CDR3 nucleotide sequence: TGTGCCACCAGTGATTTAGGGGGGGCTGGCACCGGGGAGCTGTTTTTT.

V gene TRBV20-1 combines with J gene TRBJ2-1; D is possibly TRBD2 (6 bases). CDR3 length: 11 amino acids. Trimming took 5 bases from V and 8 from J, leaving 10 bases between them. The V gene's germline CDR1 is DFQATT and CDR2 SNEGSKA (reference sequence). CDR3 nucleotides: TGCAGTGCTGCCAGGGAGGATGAGCAGTTCTTC. This codes for CSAAREDEQFF.

CDR3 sequence: CASRLFMNTEAFF. The CDR3 DNA follows: TGTGCCAGTAGACTTTTCATGAACACTGAAGCTTTCTTT. The chain uses TRBV19 and TRBJ1-1, with unresolved D. Trimming pared 6 bases from V and 0 bases from J, leaving 8 bases between. The CDR3 is made up of 13 amino acids. Germline V gene lookup returns CDR1 LNHDA and CDR2 SQIVND (reference sequence).

This chain uses TRBV7-3 with TRBJ2-2; TRBD2 might be the D (6 bases). V was clipped by 5 bases and J by 5 bases, with 9 bases between them. CDR3 size: 13 residues. The germline CDR1 and CDR2 sequences are SGHTA and FQGTGA. The CDR3 spells CASSPAGTGELFF. In nucleotides, the CDR3 is TGTGCCAGCAGCCCCGCGGGAACCGGGGAGCTGTTTTTT.

The chain links TRBV6-5 to TRBJ2-5, with a possible D match to TRBD1 (6 bases). Deletions cut 5 bases from V and 1 base from J, with 11 bases between. Per germline, CDR1 MNHEY and CDR2 SVGAGI. CDR3 size: 14 residues. CDR3 DNA: TGTGCCAGCAGTCAGGGACATTCCCAAGAGACCCAGTACTTC. It is translated as CASSQGHSQETQYF.

This clone was seen only once. The chain uses TRBV29-1 and TRBJ2-5; D not certain. The CDR3 contains 11 residues. Deletions cut 6 bases from V and 4 bases from J, with 9 bases between. Germline V lookup: CDR1 SQVTM, CDR2 ANQGSEA. Written as DNA, the CDR3 is TGCAGCGTGCGGCCGGGAGAGACCCAGTACTTC. It is translated as CSVRPGETQYF.

The CDR3, as DNA: TGTGCCAGCAGTCACCAGGGTTTCCCCCTCTATGGCTACACCTTC. Translating gives CASSHQGFPLYGYTF. The rearrangement uses TRBV6-5 and TRBJ1-2; perhaps TRBD1 as D (5 bases). The germline V gene has CDR1 MNHEY and CDR2 SVGAGI. This CDR3 contains 15 residues. V was pared by 5 bases and J by 4 bases, with 17 bases between.

The chain has TRBV29-1 and TRBJ1-2; no firm D call. Germline V CDR1 and CDR2: SQVTM, ANQGSEA. V lost 2 bases and J 0 bases, leaving 7 bases between the germline ends. The CDR3 has 13 residues. The CDR3: CSVEQVANYGYTF. The DNA of the CDR3 is TGCAGCGTTGAACAGGTCGCTAACTATGGCTACACCTTC.

Turning to this clone: This CDR3 is also generated by other DNA sequences in the sample. This rearrangement joins TRBV5-4 to TRBJ1-4; D is unresolved. The CDR3 runs 15 residues. V was trimmed by 0 bases and J by 0 bases, leaving 6 bases between them. The V gene's germline CDR1 is SGHNT and CDR2 YYREEE (reference sequence). CDR3 sequence reads: CASSLGQTTNEKLFF. The CDR3 coding sequence is TGTGCCAGCAGCTTGGGACAAACAACTAATGAAAAACTGTTTTTT.

The chain links TRBV3-1 (or the pseudogene TRBV3-2) to TRBJ2-7; D gene uncertain. V lost 3 bases to trimming and J lost 2 bases, with 8 bases between them. Germline CDR1 LGHDT, CDR2 YNNKEL (reference sequence). The CDR3 is 13 residues long. The chain's CDR3 is CASSQGSPYEQYF. The CDR3 DNA reads as TGTGCCAGCAGCCAGGGTAGCCCCTACGAGCAGTACTTC.

The V gene is TRBV5-4, the J gene TRBJ2-7; TRBD2 matches 8 bases. Germline V CDR1 and CDR2: SGHNT, YYREEE (reference sequence). V shed 4 bases, J shed 4 bases, and the junction held 7 bases outside the gene matches. CDR3 length: 14 amino acids. CDR3: CASSTGGLDYEQYF. DNA of the CDR3: TGTGCCAGCAGCACGGGGGGGCTAGATTACGAGCAGTACTTC.

This chain links TRBV6-5 with TRBJ1-6; 7 positions agree with TRBD1. Losses at the gene ends were 6 bases for V and 7 bases for J; bases not matched to a gene: 9. The germline gives CDR1 MNHEY, CDR2 SVGAGI. The CDR3 covers 15 residues. The CDR3 DNA reads as TGTGCCAGCAGACAGGACAGGATTGACAATTCACCCCTCCACTTT. This translates into CASRQDRIDNSPLHF.